The entry below gives a single TCR beta chain sequence along with its context. Germline V lookup: CDR1 LGHNA, CDR2 YSLEER. The CDR3 totals 16 residues. Trimming at V came to 0 bases and at J to 4 bases, leaving 9 bases not matched to a gene. The data stem from a study of shared T cell receptors in the human thymus. Sequenced by immunoSEQ multiplex PCR; TCRdb stores in-frame clones only, minus some. The sample holds approximately 660,000 clones, around nine tenths seen once. This sample was shared with a second study, whose subject was human thymus T cells. That work states: Donation came from healthy Finnish infants having corrective surgery for congenital heart defects. Resected material from corrective heart surgery provided the thymus tissue analysed. Among thymic and blood repertoires, usage of V and J genes appeared biased. Thymic TCR repertoires of unrelated people reportedly overlapped highly.

The clonotype was recovered from a boy less than two years old with a congenital heart defect. Sequencing was done on a sample of thymocytes. The chain uses TRBV4-3 and TRBJ2-7; 7 nucleotides match TRBD1. The CDR3 sequence is CASSQDIDRVQYEQYF. The CDR3 DNA sequence: TGCGCCAGCAGCCAAGACATTGACAGGGTACAGTACGAGCAGTACTTC.